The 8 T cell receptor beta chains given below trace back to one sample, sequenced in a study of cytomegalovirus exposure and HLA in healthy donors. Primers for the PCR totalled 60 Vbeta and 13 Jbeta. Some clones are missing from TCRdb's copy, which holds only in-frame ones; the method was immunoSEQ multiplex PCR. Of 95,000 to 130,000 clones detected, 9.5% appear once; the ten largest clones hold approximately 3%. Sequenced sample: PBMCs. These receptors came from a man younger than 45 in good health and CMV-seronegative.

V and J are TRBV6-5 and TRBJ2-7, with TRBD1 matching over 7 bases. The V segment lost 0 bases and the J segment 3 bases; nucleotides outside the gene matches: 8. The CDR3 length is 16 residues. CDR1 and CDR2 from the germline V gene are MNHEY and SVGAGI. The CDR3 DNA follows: TGTGCCAGCAGTTACTCGGCCGGGACAGAGATCTACGAGCAGTACTTC. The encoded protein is CASSYSAGTEIYEQYF.

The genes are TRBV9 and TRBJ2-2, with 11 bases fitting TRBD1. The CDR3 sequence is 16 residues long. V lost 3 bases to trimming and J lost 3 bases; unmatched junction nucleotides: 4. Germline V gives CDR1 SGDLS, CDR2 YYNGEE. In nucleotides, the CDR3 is TGTGCCAGCAGCGCCGGACAGGGGGCCGACACCGGGGAGCTGTTTTTT. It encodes CASSAGQGADTGELFF.

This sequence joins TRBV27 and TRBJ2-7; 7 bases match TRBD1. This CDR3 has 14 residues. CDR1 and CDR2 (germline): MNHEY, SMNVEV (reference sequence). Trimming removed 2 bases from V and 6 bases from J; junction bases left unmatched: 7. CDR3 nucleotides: TGTGCCAGCAGTTTAGACAGGGCTGCCCCCGAGCAGTACTTC. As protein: CASSLDRAAPEQYF.

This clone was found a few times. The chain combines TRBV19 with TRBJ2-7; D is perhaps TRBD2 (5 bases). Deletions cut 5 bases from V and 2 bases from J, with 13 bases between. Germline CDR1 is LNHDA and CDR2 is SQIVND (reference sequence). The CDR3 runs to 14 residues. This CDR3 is CASSQSEVAYEQYF. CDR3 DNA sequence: TGTGCCAGTAGTCAGTCGGAGGTGGCCTACGAGCAGTACTTC.

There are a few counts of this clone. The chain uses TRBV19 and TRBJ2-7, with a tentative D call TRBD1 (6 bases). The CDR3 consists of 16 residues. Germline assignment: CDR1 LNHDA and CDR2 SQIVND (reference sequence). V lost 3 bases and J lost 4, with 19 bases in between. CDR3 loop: CASSMAGISGEYEQYF. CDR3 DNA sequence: TGTGCCAGTAGTATGGCCGGCATATCAGGGGAGTACGAGCAGTACTTC.

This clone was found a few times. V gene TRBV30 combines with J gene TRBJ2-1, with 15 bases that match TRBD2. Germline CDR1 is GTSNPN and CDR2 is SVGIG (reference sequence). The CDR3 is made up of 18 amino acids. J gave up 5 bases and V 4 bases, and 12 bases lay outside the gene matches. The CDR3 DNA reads TGTGCCTGGAATTTAGCCAGGACTAGCGGGGGGGCCCACAATGAGCAGTTCTTC. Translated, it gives CAWNLARTSGGAHNEQFF.

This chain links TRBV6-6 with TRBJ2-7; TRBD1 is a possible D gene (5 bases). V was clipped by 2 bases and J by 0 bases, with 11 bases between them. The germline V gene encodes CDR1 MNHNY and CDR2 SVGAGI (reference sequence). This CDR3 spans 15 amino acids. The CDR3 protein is CASSYGYQGSYEQYF. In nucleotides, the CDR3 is TGTGCCAGCAGTTACGGTTATCAGGGCTCCTACGAGCAGTACTTC.

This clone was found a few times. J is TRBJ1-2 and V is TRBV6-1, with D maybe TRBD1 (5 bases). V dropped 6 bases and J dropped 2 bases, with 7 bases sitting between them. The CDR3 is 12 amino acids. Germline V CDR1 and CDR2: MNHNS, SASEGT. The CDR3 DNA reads TGTGCCAGCAGCCAGGGAAACTATGGCTACACCTTC. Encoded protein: CASSQGNYGYTF.